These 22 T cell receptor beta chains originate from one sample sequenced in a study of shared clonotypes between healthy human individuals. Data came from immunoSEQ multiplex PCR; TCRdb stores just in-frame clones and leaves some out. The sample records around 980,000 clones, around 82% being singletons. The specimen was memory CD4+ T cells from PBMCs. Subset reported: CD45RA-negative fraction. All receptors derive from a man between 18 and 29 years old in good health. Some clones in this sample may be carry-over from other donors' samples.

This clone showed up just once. The chain's CDR3 is CASSPGGTDSGNTIYF. CDR3 DNA sequence: TGTGCCAGCTCACCGGGGGGGACAGACTCTGGAAACACCATATATTTT. The rearrangement joins TRBV18 to TRBJ1-3, with 7 nucleotides matching TRBD1. With V trimmed by 3 bases and J by 0 bases, 5 bases remained unmatched. CDR1 and CDR2 (germline): KGHSH, LQKENI. The CDR3 covers 16 residues.

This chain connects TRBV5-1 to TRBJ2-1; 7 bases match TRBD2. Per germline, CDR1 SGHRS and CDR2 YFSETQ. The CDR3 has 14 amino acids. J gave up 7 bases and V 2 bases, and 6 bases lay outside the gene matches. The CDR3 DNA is TGCGCCAGCAGCTTCTACGCGGGAGTTAATGAGCAGTTCTTC. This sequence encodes CASSFYAGVNEQFF.

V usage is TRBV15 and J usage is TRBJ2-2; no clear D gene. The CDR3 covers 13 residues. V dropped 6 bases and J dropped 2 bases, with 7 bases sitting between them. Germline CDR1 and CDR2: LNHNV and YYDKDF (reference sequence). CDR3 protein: CATRLGNTGELFF. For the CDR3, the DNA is TGTGCCACCAGGCTAGGCAACACCGGGGAGCTGTTTTTT.

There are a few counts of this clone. The CDR3 region has the DNA TGTGCCAGTAGCCTTCAGACAGACCCCTACGAGCAGTACTTC. This codes for CASSLQTDPYEQYF. The chain carries TRBV19 and TRBJ2-7, with TRBD1 as a possible D gene (5 bases). The V end lost 6 bases, the J end lost 2 bases, and 14 bases lay between the germline ends. CDR3 size: 14 residues. Germline V gene sequence: CDR1 LNHDA, CDR2 SQIVND (reference sequence).

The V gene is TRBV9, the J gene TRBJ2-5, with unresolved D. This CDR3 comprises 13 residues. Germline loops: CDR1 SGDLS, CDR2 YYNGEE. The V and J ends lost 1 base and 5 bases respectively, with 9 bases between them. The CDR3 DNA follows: TGTGCCAGCAGCGTAACGGACGTGGAGACCCAGTACTTC. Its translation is CASSVTDVETQYF.

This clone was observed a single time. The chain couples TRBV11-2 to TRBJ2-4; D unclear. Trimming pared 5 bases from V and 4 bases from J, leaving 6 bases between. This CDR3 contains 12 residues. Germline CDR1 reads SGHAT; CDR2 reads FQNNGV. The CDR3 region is CASSILKNIQYF. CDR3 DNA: TGTGCCAGCAGCATCCTTAAAAACATTCAGTACTTC.

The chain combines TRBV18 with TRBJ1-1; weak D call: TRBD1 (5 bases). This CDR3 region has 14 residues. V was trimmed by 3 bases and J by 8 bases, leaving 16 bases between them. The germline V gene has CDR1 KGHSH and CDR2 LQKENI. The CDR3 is CASSPKKQETEAFF. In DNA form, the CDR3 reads TGTGCCAGCTCACCTAAAAAACAGGAGACCGAAGCTTTCTTT.

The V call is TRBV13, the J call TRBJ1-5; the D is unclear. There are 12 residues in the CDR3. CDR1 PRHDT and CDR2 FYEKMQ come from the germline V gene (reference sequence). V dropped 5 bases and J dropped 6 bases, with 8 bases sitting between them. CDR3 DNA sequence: TGTGCCAGCAGCAATCGAGGTCAGCCCCAGCATTTT. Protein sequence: CASSNRGQPQHF.

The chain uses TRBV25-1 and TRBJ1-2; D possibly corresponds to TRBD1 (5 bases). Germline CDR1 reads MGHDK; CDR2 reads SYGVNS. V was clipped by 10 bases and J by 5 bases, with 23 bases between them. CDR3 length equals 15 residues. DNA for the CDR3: TGTGCCACCGGGGGTCCAGCAGGGATTCTTTATGGCTACACCTTC. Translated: CATGGPAGILYGYTF.

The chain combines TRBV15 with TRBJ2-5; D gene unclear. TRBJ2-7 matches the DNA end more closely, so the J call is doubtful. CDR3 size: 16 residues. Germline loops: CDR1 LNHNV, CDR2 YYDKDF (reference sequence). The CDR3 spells CATSRDRSGRTYEQYF. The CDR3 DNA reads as TGTGCCACCAGCAGAGATCGGAGTGGCAGAACCTACGAGCAGTACTTC.

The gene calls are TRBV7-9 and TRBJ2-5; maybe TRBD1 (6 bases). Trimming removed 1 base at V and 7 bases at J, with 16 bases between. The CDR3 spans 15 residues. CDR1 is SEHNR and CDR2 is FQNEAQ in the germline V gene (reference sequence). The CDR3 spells CASSLVQGRIGTQYF. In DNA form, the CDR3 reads TGTGCCAGCAGCTTAGTACAGGGCCGGATAGGGACCCAGTACTTC. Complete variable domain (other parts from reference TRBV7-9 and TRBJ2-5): DTGVSQNPRHKITKRGQNVTFRCDPISEHNRLYWYRQTLGQGPEFLTYFQNEAQLEKSRLLSDRFSAERPKGSFSTLEIQRTEQGDSAMYLCASSLVQGRIGTQYFGPGTRLLVL.

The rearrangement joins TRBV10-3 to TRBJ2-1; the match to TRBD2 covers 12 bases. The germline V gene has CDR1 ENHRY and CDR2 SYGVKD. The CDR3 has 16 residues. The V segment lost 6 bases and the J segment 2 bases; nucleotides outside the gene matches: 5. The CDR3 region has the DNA TGTGCCATCAGCCCGACTAGCGGGAGTACCTACAATGAGCAGTTCTTC. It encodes CAISPTSGSTYNEQFF.

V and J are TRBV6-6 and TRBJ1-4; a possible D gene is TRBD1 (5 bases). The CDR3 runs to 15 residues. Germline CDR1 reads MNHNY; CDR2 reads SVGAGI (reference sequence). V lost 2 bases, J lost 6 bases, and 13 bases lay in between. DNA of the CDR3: TGTGCCAGCAGTTACCTAAGGGGAAGGGATGAAAAACTGTTTTTT. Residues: CASSYLRGRDEKLFF.

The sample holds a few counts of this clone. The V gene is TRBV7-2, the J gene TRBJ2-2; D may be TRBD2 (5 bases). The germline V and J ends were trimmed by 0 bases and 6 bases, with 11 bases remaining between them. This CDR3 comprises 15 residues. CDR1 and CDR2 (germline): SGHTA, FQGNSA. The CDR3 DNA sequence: TGTGCCAGCAGCTTAGCGGTACTAGAGCCCGGGGAGCTGTTTTTT. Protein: CASSLAVLEPGELFF.

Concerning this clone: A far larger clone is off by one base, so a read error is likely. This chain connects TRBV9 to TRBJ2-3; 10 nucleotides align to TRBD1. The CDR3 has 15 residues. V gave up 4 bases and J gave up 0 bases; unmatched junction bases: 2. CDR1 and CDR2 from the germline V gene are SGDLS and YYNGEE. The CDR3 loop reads CASSRGQGSTDTQYF. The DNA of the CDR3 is TGTGCCAGCAGCCGGGGACAGGGGAGCACAGATACGCAGTATTTT.

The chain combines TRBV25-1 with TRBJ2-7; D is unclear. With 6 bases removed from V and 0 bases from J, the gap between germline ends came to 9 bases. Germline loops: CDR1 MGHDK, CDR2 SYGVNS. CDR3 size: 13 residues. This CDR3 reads CASRPTYSYEQYF. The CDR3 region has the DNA TGTGCCAGCAGGCCTACATACTCCTACGAGCAGTACTTC.

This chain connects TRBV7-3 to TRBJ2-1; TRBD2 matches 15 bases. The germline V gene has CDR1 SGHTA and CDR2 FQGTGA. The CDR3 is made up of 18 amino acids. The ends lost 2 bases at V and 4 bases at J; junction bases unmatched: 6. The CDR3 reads CASSLGLAGGPEYNEQFF. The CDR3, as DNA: TGTGCCAGCAGCTTAGGACTAGCGGGAGGGCCGGAGTACAATGAGCAGTTCTTC.

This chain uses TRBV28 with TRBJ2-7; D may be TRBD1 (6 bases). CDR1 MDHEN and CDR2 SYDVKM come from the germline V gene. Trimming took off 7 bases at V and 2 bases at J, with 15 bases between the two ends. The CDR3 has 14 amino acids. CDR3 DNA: TGTGCCAGCACCCAGGACAGCCTCCCCTACGAGCAGTACTTC. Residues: CASTQDSLPYEQYF.

Written as DNA, the CDR3 is TGCAGCGTTGATCTCAGGGCGCAGGGGGCATATGGCTACACCTTC. Residues: CSVDLRAQGAYGYTF. The chain has TRBV29-1 and TRBJ1-2; TRBD1 agrees at 8 bases. Germline CDR1 is SQVTM and CDR2 is ANQGSEA. The trim removed 3 bases at V and 5 bases at J, leaving 11 bases unmatched. The CDR3 is 15 amino acids.

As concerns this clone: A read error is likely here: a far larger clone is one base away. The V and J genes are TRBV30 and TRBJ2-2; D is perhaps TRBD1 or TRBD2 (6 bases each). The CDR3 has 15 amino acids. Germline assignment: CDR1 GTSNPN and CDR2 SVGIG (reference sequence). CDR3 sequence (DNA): TGTGCCCGGAGGAGTGCAGGGGAGGATACCGGGGAGCTGTTTTTT. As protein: CARRSAGEDTGELFF.

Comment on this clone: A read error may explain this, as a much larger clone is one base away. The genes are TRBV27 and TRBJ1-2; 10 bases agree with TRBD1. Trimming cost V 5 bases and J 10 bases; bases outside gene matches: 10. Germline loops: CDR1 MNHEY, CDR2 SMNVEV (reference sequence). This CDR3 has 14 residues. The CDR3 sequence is CASSNPDRGIDYTF. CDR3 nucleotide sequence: TGTGCCAGCAGTAACCCGGACAGGGGGATAGACTACACCTTC.

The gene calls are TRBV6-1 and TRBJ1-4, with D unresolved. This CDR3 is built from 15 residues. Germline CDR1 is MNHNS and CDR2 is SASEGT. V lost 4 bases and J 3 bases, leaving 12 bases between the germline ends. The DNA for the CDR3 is TGTGCCAGCAGTGGCCGACGGATTTCTAATGAAAAACTGTTTTTT. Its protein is CASSGRRISNEKLFF.